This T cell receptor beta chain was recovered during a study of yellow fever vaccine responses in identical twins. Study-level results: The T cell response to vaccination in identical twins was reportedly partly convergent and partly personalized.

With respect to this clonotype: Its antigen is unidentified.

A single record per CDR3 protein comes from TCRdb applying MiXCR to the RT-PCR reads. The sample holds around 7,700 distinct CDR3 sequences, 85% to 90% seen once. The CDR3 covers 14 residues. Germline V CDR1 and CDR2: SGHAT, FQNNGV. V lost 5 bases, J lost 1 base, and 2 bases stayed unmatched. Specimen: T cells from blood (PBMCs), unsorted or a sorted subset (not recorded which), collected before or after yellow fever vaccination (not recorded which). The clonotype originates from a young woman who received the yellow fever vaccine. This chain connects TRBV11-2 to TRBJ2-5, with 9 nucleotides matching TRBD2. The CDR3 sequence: CASSNSGSQETQYF. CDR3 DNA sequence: TGTGCCAGCAGCAATAGCGGGAGCCAAGAGACCCAGTACTTC. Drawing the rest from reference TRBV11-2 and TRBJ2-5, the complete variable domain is EAGVAQSPRYKIIEKRQSVAFWCNPISGHATLYWYQQILGQGPKLLIQFQNNGVVDDSQLPKDRFSAERLKGVDSTLKIQPAKLEDSAVYLCASSNSGSQETQYFGPGTRLLVL.